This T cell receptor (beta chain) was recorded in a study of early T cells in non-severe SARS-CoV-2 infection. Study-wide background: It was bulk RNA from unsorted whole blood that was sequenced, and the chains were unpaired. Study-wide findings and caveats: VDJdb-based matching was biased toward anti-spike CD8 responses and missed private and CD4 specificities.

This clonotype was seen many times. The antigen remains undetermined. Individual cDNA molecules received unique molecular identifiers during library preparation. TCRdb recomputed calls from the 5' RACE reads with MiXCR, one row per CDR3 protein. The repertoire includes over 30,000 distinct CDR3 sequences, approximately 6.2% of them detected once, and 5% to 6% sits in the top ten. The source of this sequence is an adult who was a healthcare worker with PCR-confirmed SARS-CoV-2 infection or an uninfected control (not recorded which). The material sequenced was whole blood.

CDR3 DNA: TGTGCCAGCTCACCGAACACGGGACGCGAGCAGTACGTC. It encodes CASSPNTGREQYV. This rearrangement joins TRBV18 to TRBJ2-7; possibly TRBD1 or TRBD2 for D (5 bases each). The CDR3 runs to 13 residues. V was shortened by 3 bases and J by 6 bases, with 12 bases between the two germline ends. The V gene's germline CDR1 is KGHSH and CDR2 LQKENI.